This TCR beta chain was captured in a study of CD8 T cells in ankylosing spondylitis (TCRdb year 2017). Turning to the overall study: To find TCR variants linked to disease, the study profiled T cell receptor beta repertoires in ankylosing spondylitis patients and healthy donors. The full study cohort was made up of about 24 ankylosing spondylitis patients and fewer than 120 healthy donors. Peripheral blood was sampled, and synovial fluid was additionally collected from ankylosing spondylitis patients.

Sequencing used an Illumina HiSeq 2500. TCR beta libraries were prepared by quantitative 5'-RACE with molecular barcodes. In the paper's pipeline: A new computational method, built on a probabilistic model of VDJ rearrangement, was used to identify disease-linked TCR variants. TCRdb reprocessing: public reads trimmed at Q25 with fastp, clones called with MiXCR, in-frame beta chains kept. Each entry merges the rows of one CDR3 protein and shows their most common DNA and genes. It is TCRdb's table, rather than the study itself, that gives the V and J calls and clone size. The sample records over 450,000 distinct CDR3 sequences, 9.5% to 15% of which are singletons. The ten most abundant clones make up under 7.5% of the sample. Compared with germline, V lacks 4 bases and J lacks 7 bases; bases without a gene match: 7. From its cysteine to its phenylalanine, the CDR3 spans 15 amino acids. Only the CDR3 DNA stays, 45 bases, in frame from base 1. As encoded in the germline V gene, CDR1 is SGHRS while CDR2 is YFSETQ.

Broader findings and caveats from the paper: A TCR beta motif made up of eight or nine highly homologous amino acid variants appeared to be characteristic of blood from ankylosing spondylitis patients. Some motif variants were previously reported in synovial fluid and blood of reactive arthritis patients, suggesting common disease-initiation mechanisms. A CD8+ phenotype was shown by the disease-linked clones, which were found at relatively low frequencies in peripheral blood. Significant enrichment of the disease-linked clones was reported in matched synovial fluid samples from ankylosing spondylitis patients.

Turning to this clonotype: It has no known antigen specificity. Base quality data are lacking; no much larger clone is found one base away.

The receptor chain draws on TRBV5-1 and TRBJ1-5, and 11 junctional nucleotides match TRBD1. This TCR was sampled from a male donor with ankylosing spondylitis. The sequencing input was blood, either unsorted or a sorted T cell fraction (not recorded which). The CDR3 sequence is CASSVGQGVGQPQHF. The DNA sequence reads TGCGCCAGCAGCGTGGGACAGGGGGTAGGACAGCCCCAGCATTTT.